This entry features one TCR beta chain sequence. As yet, its antigen is unknown. CDR3 length equals 12 residues. Trimming removed 8 bases from V and 5 bases from J, with 13 bases in between. CDR1 MNHEY and CDR2 SMNVEV come from the germline V gene (reference sequence). The data stem from a study of OX40 agonist ivuxolimab in advanced cancers. Study background: Patients received the agonistic anti-OX40 (CD134) antibody ivuxolimab. Among those enrolled, mean age was around 60 years (range 23 to 79) and 82.7% were male. General study findings and limits: More expanded clones were seen, on average, in CD8+ T cells than in CD4+.

TCRdb's table, derived via immunoSEQ multiplex PCR, lists solely in-frame clones and lacks some. The data contain more than 20,000 clones, around 85% of them singletons. The V call is TRBV27, the J call TRBJ2-7; D possibly corresponds to TRBD2 (6 bases). The sequence was obtained from an adult with an advanced solid tumor such as melanoma, head and neck, liver or kidney cancer. The sample in question was CD4+ or CD8+ T cells sorted from blood, obtained in a trial of the OX40 agonist ivuxolimab. DNA for the CDR3: TGTGCCAGCTCTGGGACTTCCCACGAGCAGTACTTC. It yields the protein CASSGTSHEQYF.